This section outlines one T cell receptor (beta chain) sequence together with its context. Its cognate antigen has yet to be identified. Qualities for individual bases were not recorded, and no much larger clone is one base off. TCRbeta CDR3 regions were amplified from genomic DNA using the immunoSEQ Assay, a bias-controlled multiplex PCR. In the authors' own workflow: The number of nucleated cells in each sample was estimated by amplification of reference gene primers within the assay. Sequence reads were collapsed and filtered to measure the absolute abundance of every unique TCRbeta CDR3 rearrangement. For each sample, productive Simpson clonality was calculated as the square root of Simpson's diversity index over productive rearrangements. As stored in TCRdb, this immuneACCESS dataset retains in-frame rearrangements with V and J assigned. A fraction of the clones does not appear; measured against another copy, unresolved V genes explain less than half of the discrepancy, and the remainder lacks a known reason. The V and J calls and clone size come from that table; D and trimming were worked out from the DNA. Here the sample has some 240,000 clones; 80% to 90% occur a single time. The ten largest clones take up approximately 1.3% of the sample.

This sample was taken from a study of blood T cell repertoires in COVID-19 (dated by TCRdb to the early 2020s). For the wider study: Samples covering the acute and convalescent phases of COVID-19 were provided by collaborators in the United States, Italy and Spain. Samples came from the ongoing ImmuneRACE study (first 160 participants) plus 1,254 subjects from 6 global collaborators. The repertoires were made available in a free public database intended to serve as a resource for research on the immune response to SARS-CoV-2. The dataset comprised deeply sampled blood TCRbeta repertoires from subjects exposed to, actively infected with, or recovered from COVID-19. The prospective study material was composed of cDNA or gDNA derived from T cells, B-cell-depleted T cells, or PBMCs. Where available, HLA class I and class II types were taken from metadata supplied by the sample provider and were not determined by assay-based typing. Nearly every sample came with metadata listing a de-identified subject ID, COVID-19 status, age in years and sex.

Findings and caveats that apply to the study as a whole: Clinical and demographic metadata were provided uncurated, with the amount varying by source and participant.

According to the germline V gene, CDR1 reads SGHDT and CDR2 reads YYEEEE. Its CDR3 holds 14 amino acids, cysteine through phenylalanine. Just the 42-base CDR3 DNA is kept, in frame starting at base 1. At the junction V is shortened by 2 bases and J by 1 base, with 9 bases in between. A second Seattle source provided samples from volunteer blood donors who had recovered from COVID-19. The collaborating institutions used their own protocols to collect whole blood in K2EDTA tubes. For TCRbeta analysis, collaborators shipped samples as frozen whole blood, isolated PBMCs, or DNA extracted from either of those sample types.

Sequenced input: peripheral blood. The receptor was isolated from a woman aged 40 to 55 who had recovered from COVID-19. The chain joins TRBV5-6 to TRBJ2-5; TRBD2 is perhaps the D gene, given 5 matching bases. For the CDR3, the sequence is CASSFPRVQETQYF. The DNA is TGTGCCAGCAGCTTTCCGAGGGTCCAAGAGACCCAGTACTTC.